Listed here are 9 T cell receptor beta chains from one sample, sequenced in a study of T cells in Graves' hyperthyroidism and ophthalmopathy. The TCR beta CDR3 regions underwent amplification using RNA transcripts as the source. The HTBI primer set drove a first-round RT-PCR of the TCR CDR3. TCRdb redid the calling of the multiplex PCR reads with MiXCR, one entry per CDR3 protein. Of 750,000 to 950,000 distinct CDR3 sequences in the sample, around 38% were seen once. Sample: blood. The receptors here all came from a man between 18 and 29 years old with Graves' hyperthyroidism.

J is TRBJ2-1 and V is TRBV25-1, with TRBD1 matching 8 bases. Germline V gene sequence: CDR1 MGHDK, CDR2 SYGVNS. J lost 2 bases, V lost 4 bases, and 7 bases had no gene match. The CDR3 length is 16 residues. This chain's CDR3 is CASSGLTGVTYNEQFF. For the CDR3, the DNA is TGTGCCAGCAGTGGGTTGACAGGGGTGACCTACAATGAGCAGTTCTTC.

Only a few counts were recorded for this clonotype. The V and J genes are TRBV14 and TRBJ2-7; D is possibly TRBD2 (6 bases). Germline CDR1 SGHDN, CDR2 FVKESK. The CDR3 consists of 16 residues. Trimming pared 1 base from V and 2 bases from J, leaving 15 bases between. CDR3 region: CASSQVEGPGAYEQYF. The CDR3 DNA sequence: TGTGCCAGCAGCCAAGTCGAAGGTCCGGGGGCCTACGAGCAGTACTTC.

The chain joins TRBV29-1 to TRBJ1-6, with a tentative D call TRBD1 (5 bases). The CDR3 is made up of 12 amino acids. Germline V lookup: CDR1 SQVTM, CDR2 ANQGSEA. V was pared by 4 bases and J by 7 bases, with 8 bases between. This CDR3 is CSVGTSNSPLHF. CDR3 nucleotides: TGCAGCGTTGGGACATCGAATTCACCCCTCCACTTT.

Remarks on this clonotype: Since a much larger clone is just one base distant, this may be a read error. The V and J genes are TRBV7-2 and TRBJ2-5; possible D gene TRBD2, 5 bases. V was cut by 1 base and J by 7 bases, with 16 bases left in between. CDR1 and CDR2 from the germline V gene are SGHTA and FQGNSA. This CDR3 comprises 15 residues. The CDR3 loop reads CASSLEWQPAGTQYF. The CDR3 region has the DNA TGTGCCAGCAGCTTAGAGTGGCAGCCGGCGGGGACCCAGTACTTC.

The rearrangement joins TRBV25-1 to TRBJ2-7, with D possibly being TRBD1 (6 bases). Trimming removed 4 bases at V and 7 bases at J, with 14 bases between. The CDR3 length is 13 residues. The germline gives CDR1 MGHDK, CDR2 SYGVNS. Written as DNA, the CDR3 is TGTGCCAGCAGTGCCCTTAGTGGACAGGAGCAGTACTTC. Protein product: CASSALSGQEQYF.

With respect to this clonotype: A read error may be the cause here, since a much bigger clone is one base away. The DNA of the CDR3 is TGTGCCACCGCGACAGGGGAAAACGCTGAAGCTTTCTTT. Protein: CATATGENAEAFF. The J gene is TRBJ1-1, the V gene TRBV7-3; the match to TRBD1 covers 8 bases. Germline V gene lookup returns CDR1 SGHTA and CDR2 FQGTGA. This CDR3 contains 13 residues. V shed 10 bases and J 6 bases; nucleotides not matched to a gene: 10.

This clonotype was counted ten times or more. The CDR3: CASSQGARGSGYTF. The CDR3 coding sequence is TGTGCCAGCAGCCAAGGCGCGAGGGGGTCGGGCTACACCTTC. The chain has TRBV3-1 and TRBJ1-2; D is possibly TRBD1 (6 bases). Germline V gene data show CDR1 as LGHDT and CDR2 as YNNKEL (reference sequence). V lost 1 base, J lost 8 bases, and 14 bases lay in between. CDR3 length: 14 amino acids.

The rearrangement joins TRBV2 to TRBJ2-3; D is unresolved. Germline assignment: CDR1 SNHLY and CDR2 FYNNEI. This CDR3 has 9 amino acids. V was cut by 8 bases and J by 6 bases, with 3 bases left in between. In nucleotides, the CDR3 is TGTGCCAGCGCGGATACGCAGTATTTT. Translating it yields CASADTQYF. Full variable domain (rest looked up from reference TRBV2 and TRBJ2-3): EPEVTQTPSHQVTQMGQEVILRCVPISNHLYFYWYRQILGQKVEFLVSFYNNEISEKSEIFDDQFSVERPDGSNFTLKIRSTKLEDSAMYFCASADTQYFGPGTRLTVL.

The genes are TRBV13 and TRBJ1-2, with 7 bases aligning to TRBD1. The ends lost 4 bases at V and 0 bases at J; junction bases unmatched: 8. The CDR3 is 16 amino acids. The germline gives CDR1 PRHDT, CDR2 FYEKMQ (reference sequence). CDR3 DNA: TGTGCCAGCAGCTCCCTGGGGGACAGAGCTAACTATGGCTACACCTTC. It yields the protein CASSSLGDRANYGYTF.